The rows below give T cell receptor beta chains drawn from one sample of a study of T-cell memory formation after mild COVID-19. TCRdb recomputed calls from the 5' RACE reads with MiXCR, one row per CDR3 protein. The table records under 300,000 distinct CDR3 sequences, roughly 17% of them present only once. The specimen sequenced was PBMCs or a T cell subset sorted from them (not recorded which). These receptors came from a man aged 18 to 30 who had mild COVID-19 (a few samples of this study predate the infection). Cell type and time point are not known. The CDR3 runs from the conserved cysteine through the conserved F or W.

TRBV9 | CASSVEVTGELFF
TRBV4-3 | CASSQEVMQVNTEAFF
TRBV5-6 | CASSLAIYNTEAFF
TRBV11-2 | CASSLVLYGETQYF
TRBV2 | CASGQGEGEQYF
TRBV20-1 | CSASPGQGVSEQYF
TRBV5-1 | CASSRTGQMNTEAFF
TRBV6-4 | CATVKKGHREQYF
TRBV14 | CASSLNRGTGELFF
TRBV24-1 | CATSAQGTSGTDTQYF
TRBV29-1 | CSVVGSYEQYF
TRBV25-1 | CASRDSQGFGETQYF
TRBV14 | CASRLTANTGELFF
TRBV29-1 | CSTGQGLADTQYF